This TCR beta chain was captured by sequencing in a study of cytomegalovirus exposure and HLA in healthy donors. Overall study results and limits: A classifier reportedly called cytomegalovirus status with high sensitivity and specificity. Highly shared sequence variants in one cluster were likely a sequencing artifact. A missense variant in DCLRE1C was later tied to TCR beta V- and J-gene trimming.

The CDR3 has 15 amino acids. The germline V gene encodes CDR1 MGHDK and CDR2 SYGVNS. V was pared by 2 bases and J by 7 bases, with 9 bases of the junction left unmatched. On this clone: Its antigen remains unknown.

Researchers ran the PCR with 60 Vbeta and 13 Jbeta primers. How the authors handled the data: An analysis that came later counted roughly 87 million unique TCR beta chains, roughly 11 million shared. Sequenced by immunoSEQ multiplex PCR; TCRdb stores in-frame clones only, minus some. V, J and clone size reflect that table, while D and trimming were determined from the DNA. The sample lists roughly 150,000 clones, roughly 80% seen once, with around 1.7% in the top ten. Sequences were obtained from PBMCs. The V and J genes are TRBV25-1 and TRBJ1-2; TRBD1 aligns across 8 bases. The TCR comes from a woman in her 40s in good health and CMV-seronegative. CDR3 sequence: CASSEPGQGSAGYTF. The CDR3 DNA reads TGTGCCAGCAGTGAACCAGGACAGGGTTCCGCTGGCTACACCTTC.